The 14 T cell receptor beta chains below come from one sample, sequenced in a study of T cell repertoires in cytomegalovirus infection. What these receptors recognize is not known. TCRdb recomputed calls from the reads with MiXCR, one row per CDR3 protein. This sample has approximately 74,000 distinct CDR3 sequences, with 35% to 45% found just once. This sample comprised CD8+ T cells from cultured PBMCs, obtained from culture after CMV antigen stimulation. These receptors were obtained from a human donor in good health (CMV status not recorded). Some clones in this sample may be carry-over from other donors' samples.

This clonotype was recorded at least ten times. The chain carries TRBV13 and TRBJ2-1; D is perhaps TRBD1 or TRBD2 (6 bases each). Germline V gene sequence: CDR1 PRHDT, CDR2 FYEKMQ (reference sequence). The CDR3 has 16 residues. V gave up 8 bases and J gave up 4 bases, with 21 bases separating them. CDR3 region: CASSDHEGGPYNEQFF. In DNA, the CDR3 is TGTGCCAGCTCAGACCATGAAGGGGGGCCGTACAATGAGCAGTTCTTC.

J is TRBJ1-1 and V is TRBV4-3; D is undetermined. CDR1 is LGHNA and CDR2 is YSLEER in the germline V gene. V lost 3 bases and J 4 bases, leaving 12 bases between the germline ends. This CDR3 comprises 14 residues. CDR3 in DNA: TGCGCCAGCAGCCATCAACAGAGGCTCACTGAAGCTTTCTTT. Translated: CASSHQQRLTEAFF.

This clonotype was seen a handful of times. The DNA for the CDR3 is TGTGCCAGCAGCAGTGGGACAGGGGGCGTCAACCAGCCCCAGCATTTT. It yields the protein CASSSGTGGVNQPQHF. The chain recombines TRBV7-9 with TRBJ1-5; 12 nucleotides match TRBD1. J was trimmed by 7 bases and V by 5 bases; bases with no gene match: 9. Germline values: CDR1 SEHNR, CDR2 FQNEAQ (reference sequence). This CDR3 is built from 16 residues.

V gene TRBV7-4 combines with J gene TRBJ1-5; D possibly corresponds to TRBD1 (5 bases). The CDR3 has 15 amino acids. V was trimmed by 5 bases and J by 6 bases, leaving 17 bases between them. CDR1 and CDR2 from the germline V gene are SGHVT and SQSDAQ. Here the CDR3 DNA reads TGTGCCAGCAGCCCAGGACAAGGGCTGGGTCAGCCCCAGCATTTT. It codes for CASSPGQGLGQPQHF.

This clonotype has just a few counts. The rearrangement uses TRBV4-1 and TRBJ1-1; no definite D call. The CDR3 covers 14 residues. In germline, CDR1 is MGHRA, CDR2 YSYEKL. Trimming removed 0 bases from V and 2 bases from J, with 7 bases in between. CDR3 protein: CASSQDFGNTEAFF. For the CDR3, the DNA is TGCGCCAGCAGCCAAGATTTCGGTAACACTGAAGCTTTCTTT.

The CDR3 DNA sequence: TGTGCCAGCAGTTTCGGGATCGGGGAGACCCAGTACTTC. Amino acid sequence: CASSFGIGETQYF. The chain couples TRBV27 to TRBJ2-5, with D perhaps TRBD2 (5 bases). Germline values: CDR1 MNHEY, CDR2 SMNVEV (reference sequence). This CDR3 is built from 13 residues. V lost 3 bases and J 5 bases, leaving 10 bases between the germline ends.

This rearrangement joins TRBV7-2 to TRBJ2-7; 7 nucleotides line up with TRBD1. Germline V gene data show CDR1 as SGHTA and CDR2 as FQGNSA. V was clipped by 0 bases and J by 5 bases; unmatched bases: 10. The CDR3 is made up of 16 amino acids. This CDR3 is CASSLAEWNRGNEQYF. Written as DNA, the CDR3 is TGTGCCAGCAGCTTAGCCGAGTGGAACAGGGGTAACGAGCAGTACTTC.

This sequence joins TRBV7-2 and TRBJ1-4; D is possibly TRBD1 (6 bases). The V gene lost 5 bases and the J gene lost 6 bases, with 13 bases spanning the gap. There are 14 residues in the CDR3. The germline CDR1 and CDR2 sequences are SGHTA and FQGNSA. The CDR3 spells CASSPQGLYEKLFF. The CDR3 region has the DNA TGTGCCAGCAGCCCCCAGGGGCTCTATGAAAAACTGTTTTTT. The full variable domain, completed using reference TRBV7-2 and TRBJ1-4, is GAGVSQSPSNKVTEKGKDVELRCDPISGHTALYWYRQSLGQGLEFLIYFQGNSAPDKSGLPSDRFSAERTGGSVSTLTIQRTQQEDSAVYLCASSPQGLYEKLFFGSGTQLSVL.

The chain uses TRBV4-1 and TRBJ2-7, with a possible D match to TRBD1 (6 bases). The germline V and J ends were trimmed by 0 bases and 4 bases, with 13 bases remaining between them. CDR1 MGHRA and CDR2 YSYEKL come from the germline V gene. This CDR3 is 15 amino acids long. CDR3 protein: CASSQEGQGAYEQYF. CDR3 coding DNA: TGCGCCAGCAGCCAAGAGGGACAAGGAGCATACGAGCAGTACTTC.

This rearrangement joins TRBV5-1 to TRBJ2-1; 13 nucleotides match TRBD2. The CDR3 is 15 amino acids. The V gene end was trimmed by 4 bases and the J gene end by 7 bases; junction bases not matched to a gene: 5. The germline gives CDR1 SGHRS, CDR2 YFSETQ. The CDR3 DNA reads as TGCGCCAGCAGCGCTGGACTAGCGGGGGTAAATGAGCAGTTCTTC. Protein: CASSAGLAGVNEQFF.

This clonotype showed up just a few times. The chain is built from TRBV11-2 and TRBJ2-3; D gene unclear. Trimming took off 5 bases at V and 6 bases at J, with 12 bases between the two ends. Germline CDR1 reads SGHAT; CDR2 reads FQNNGV. The CDR3 covers 13 residues. As DNA, the CDR3 is TGTGCCAGCAGCGCAGGCATGGTGGATACGCAGTATTTT. It yields the protein CASSAGMVDTQYF.

The chain is built from TRBV7-8 and TRBJ1-5; the D is unclear. V was clipped by 4 bases and J by 5 bases, with 18 bases between them. CDR1 and CDR2 (germline): SGHVS, FQNEAQ. This CDR3 has 16 amino acids. Written as DNA, the CDR3 is TGTGCCAGCAGCTGGCAGGCTATAGCATCCGATCAGCCCCAGCATTTT. Translating gives CASSWQAIASDQPQHF.

The J gene is TRBJ2-1, the V gene TRBV15; 7 bases are shared with TRBD2. Germline values: CDR1 LNHNV, CDR2 YYDKDF (reference sequence). The CDR3 is 17 residues long. Trimming at V came to 4 bases and at J to 7 bases, leaving 16 bases not matched to a gene. As DNA, the CDR3 is TGTGCCACCAGCATACCGTATCTGGGCGGGGGAAGGAATGAGCAGTTCTTC. Amino acids: CATSIPYLGGGRNEQFF.

This clonotype occurred many times. This sequence joins TRBV7-2 and TRBJ2-1, with 9 bases aligning to TRBD1. Germline loops: CDR1 SGHTA, CDR2 FQGNSA. The CDR3 consists of 16 residues. V lost 4 bases, J lost 6 bases, and 10 bases stayed unmatched. The CDR3 nucleotides are TGTGCCAGCAGCTCCCCCGGACAGGGGAGTTTCAATGAGCAGTTCTTC. Its protein is CASSSPGQGSFNEQFF.